These 10 T cell receptor beta chains were all obtained from the same sample, sequenced in a study of beta chain features in type 1 diabetes. Regarding the study as a whole: Within each of all four CD4+ subsets, Type 1 diabetes patients had TCRB CDR3s that were moderately but significantly shorter.

Investigators reverse transcribed all isolated RNA, so they sequenced expressed TCRB transcripts. Only in-frame clones appear in the TCRdb table, and some are missing; sequencing was by immunoSEQ multiplex PCR. The data show around 250,000 clones, 11% to 15% seen once. No cognate antigen is known for these TCRs. The sample was naive CD4+ T cells from blood. All receptors come from a man younger than 45 with type 1 diabetes.

This clone was counted between two and nine times. The chain carries TRBV7-6 and TRBJ1-5; maybe TRBD1 (5 bases). Trimming took off 3 bases at V and 6 bases at J, with 12 bases between the two ends. Germline loops: CDR1 SGHVS, CDR2 FNYEAQ. The CDR3 is 14 amino acids. The CDR3 nucleotides are TGTGCCAGCAGCTTGACGGGGGTCGGTCAGCCCCAGCATTTT. Amino acids: CASSLTGVGQPQHF.

V is TRBV7-9 and J is TRBJ2-1; no clear D gene. Germline V CDR1 and CDR2: SEHNR, FQNEAQ (reference sequence). This CDR3 region has 13 residues. Trimming stripped 5 bases from V and 8 bases from J, with 13 bases between. CDR3 sequence (DNA): TGTGCCAGCAGCGCGTTTGGGCCTTATGAGCAGTTCTTC. The encoded protein is CASSAFGPYEQFF.

This clone was seen only a few times. This chain joins TRBV13 and TRBJ1-1; 9 nucleotides line up with TRBD1. J gave up 4 bases and V 2 bases, and 8 bases lay outside the gene matches. The V gene's germline CDR1 is PRHDT and CDR2 FYEKMQ (reference sequence). The CDR3 loop spans 16 amino acids. DNA of the CDR3: TGTGCCAGCAGCTTATTATTTGGGACAGGGTCCACTGAAGCTTTCTTT. Amino acid sequence: CASSLLFGTGSTEAFF.

Written as DNA, the CDR3 is TGTGCCTGGAGCGGGGGTTTAGGCTACACCTTC. Protein sequence: CAWSGGLGYTF. The chain employs TRBV30 and TRBJ1-2, with D perhaps matching TRBD1 (5 bases). V lost 3 bases, J lost 8 bases, and 10 bases lay in between. Per germline, CDR1 GTSNPN and CDR2 SVGIG (reference sequence). The CDR3 contains 11 residues.

This clone was observed a handful of times. J is TRBJ2-1 and V is TRBV30; 9 bases line up with TRBD2. This CDR3 is 15 amino acids long. Germline CDR1 is GTSNPN and CDR2 is SVGIG (reference sequence). V was clipped by 1 base and J by 5 bases; unmatched bases: 6. CDR3 in DNA: TGTGCCTGGAGTGGGTCTAGCGGGATGCACAATGAGCAGTTCTTC. Amino acids: CAWSGSSGMHNEQFF.

The rearrangement uses TRBV6-1 and TRBJ1-1, with 7 bases identical to TRBD1. Germline assignment: CDR1 MNHNS and CDR2 SASEGT. The ends lost 6 bases at V and 1 base at J; junction bases unmatched: 2. This CDR3 contains 13 residues. The CDR3, as DNA: TGTGCCAGCAGCCACAGGGGGAACACTGAAGCTTTCTTT. Its translation is CASSHRGNTEAFF.

The chain employs TRBV6-5 and TRBJ2-7, with 10 bases aligning to TRBD1. The CDR3 runs to 15 residues. Germline CDR1 and CDR2: MNHEY and SVGAGI. The trim removed 6 bases at V and 2 bases at J, leaving 7 bases unmatched. The CDR3 nucleotides read TGTGCCAGCAGCCGCACGGGACAGGGGCCCTACGAGCAGTACTTC. Amino acids: CASSRTGQGPYEQYF.

The table lists this clone with a few counts. The chain recombines TRBV2 with TRBJ2-5; the match to TRBD1 covers 7 bases. Gene TRBJ2-7 matches the end of the DNA better, so the J call may be wrong. The CDR3 runs 12 residues. Germline lookup yields CDR1 SNHLY and CDR2 FYNNEI. In DNA form, the CDR3 reads TGTGCCAGCAGCGGGACAGCCAACGAGCAGTACTTC. Protein product: CASSGTANEQYF.

V is TRBV28 and J is TRBJ1-1, with 9 bases fitting TRBD1. Germline trimming cut 7 bases from V and 5 bases from J; bases unmatched to any gene: 8. The CDR3 spans 14 residues. Germline V gene lookup returns CDR1 MDHEN and CDR2 SYDVKM. The CDR3 DNA reads as TGTGCCAGCACCGTGGGACAGGGCTGGACTGAAGCTTTCTTT. Protein product: CASTVGQGWTEAFF.

The chain has TRBV14 and TRBJ1-2; unclear D gene. The CDR3 extends over 13 amino acids. V shed 1 base and J shed 8 bases, with 11 bases lying between them. CDR1 SGHDN and CDR2 FVKESK come from the germline V gene. The DNA of the CDR3 is TGTGCCAGCAGCCAAGTTCCCCTCTTGGGCTACACCTTC. This translates into CASSQVPLLGYTF.